The rows below give T cell receptor beta chains drawn from one sample of a study of blood T cell repertoires in COVID-19. The data were produced by immunoSEQ multiplex PCR, yet TCRdb's version contains in-frame clones alone and is incomplete. This table has around 40,000 clones, approximately 85% appearing once. The source material was peripheral blood. The receptor set was obtained from a human donor in a cohort sampled during active COVID-19. Both conserved end residues are part of each CDR3. A D gene is named only where the DNA matches it firmly. Clone size is shown for a subset of rows, as once, few, many or a class of expanded clone.

j_gene | abundance | d_gene | v_gene | CDR3aa | CDR3nt
TRBJ2-1 | . | . | TRBV4-3 | CASSQGVGQGIPNEQFF | TGCGCCAGCAGCCAAGGGGTTGGGCAGGGAATACCCAATGAGCAGTTCTTC
TRBJ2-3 | . | TRBD2 | TRBV6-1 | CASSVGLGGGTDTQYF | TGTGCCAGCAGTGTGGGACTAGGGGGGGGGACAGATACGCAGTATTTT
TRBJ2-5 | . | TRBD1 | TRBV5-1 | CASSPGTGGLQETQYF | TGCGCCAGCAGCCCTGGGACAGGGGGCCTCCAGGAGACCCAGTACTTC
TRBJ2-3 | . | . | TRBV7-2 | CASSLDSITDTQYF | TGTGCCAGCAGCTTGGACAGCATCACAGATACGCAGTATTTT
TRBJ2-5 | . | TRBD2 | TRBV15 | CATSRAASGGETQYF | TGTGCCACCAGCAGAGCCGCTAGCGGGGGAGAGACCCAGTACTTC
TRBJ1-4 | . | . | TRBV19 | CASSASGNEKLFF | TGTGCCAGTAGTGCCTCGGGTAATGAAAAACTGTTTTTT
TRBJ2-1 | . | . | TRBV27 | CASSPYIAGNEQFF | TGTGCCAGCAGTCCCTACATTGCGGGGAATGAGCAGTTCTTC
TRBJ2-3 | . | . | TRBV6-5 | CASIRPGGTDTQYF | TGTGCCAGCATCCGTCCAGGGGGGACAGATACGCAGTATTTT
TRBJ2-1 | . | . | TRBV3-1/TRBV3-2 | CASRHQGGSEFF | TGTGCCAGCAGACACCAAGGCGGATCGGAGTTCTTC
TRBJ1-2 | . | . | TRBV7-9 | CASSQTNYGYTF | TGTGCCAGCAGCCAGACAAACTATGGCTACACCTTC
TRBJ2-3 | . | TRBD1 | TRBV30 | CAWSPGGTDTQYF | TGTGCCTGGAGTCCAGGGGGAACAGATACGCAGTATTTT
TRBJ1-3 | . | . | TRBV5-4 | CASSLSRGAGNTIYF | TGTGCCAGCAGCTTGAGCAGGGGTGCTGGAAACACCATATATTTT
TRBJ2-7 | once | . | TRBV12-3/TRBV12-4 | CASSLVGSYEQYF | TGTGCCAGCAGTTTGGTGGGCAGCTACGAGCAGTACTTC
TRBJ1-2 | . | . | TRBV30 | CAWSVSSGYTF | TGTGCCTGGAGTGTTTCGTCCGGCTACACCTTC
TRBJ2-1 | . | TRBD2 | TRBV4-1 | CASSQVGLAGNEQFF | TGCGCCAGCAGCCAAGTTGGCCTAGCGGGTAATGAGCAGTTCTTC
TRBJ1-4 | . | . | TRBV4-3 | CASSPTGLGNEKLFF | TGCGCCAGCAGCCCAACCGGACTGGGTAATGAAAAACTGTTTTTT
TRBJ2-1 | . | . | TRBV5-1 | CASSGTGLSSYNEQFF | TGCGCCAGCAGCGGGACGGGACTCAGCTCCTACAATGAGCAGTTCTTC
TRBJ2-1 | . | TRBD2 | TRBV27 | CASSLFSGGQGGRNEQFF | TGTGCCAGCAGTTTATTTAGTGGGGGTCAGGGAGGGAGGAATGAGCAGTTCTTC
TRBJ1-6 | . | TRBD1 | TRBV7-2 | CASNRGPNSPLHF | TGTGCCAGTAACAGGGGGCCTAATTCACCCCTCCACTTT
TRBJ2-7 | . | . | TRBV11-1 | CASSLALESSYEQYF | TGTGCCAGCAGCTTAGCGCTCGAGAGCTCCTACGAGCAGTACTTC
TRBJ2-7 | . | TRBD1 | TRBV7-9 | CASSEAGTAPYEQYF | TGTGCCAGCAGCGAGGCCGGGACAGCACCCTACGAGCAGTACTTC
TRBJ2-1 | . | TRBD2 | TRBV5-6 | CASSLGTSYNEQFF | TGTGCCAGCAGCTTAGGGACTAGCTACAATGAGCAGTTCTTC
TRBJ2-1 | . | TRBD2 | TRBV9 | CASSPRGMLAGGNEQFF | TGTGCCAGCAGCCCCAGAGGTATGCTAGCGGGGGGGAATGAGCAGTTCTTC
TRBJ2-5 | . | . | TRBV6-1 | CASSDSYRGGGETQYF | TGTGCCAGCAGTGATTCCTACAGGGGAGGAGGAGAGACCCAGTACTTC
TRBJ2-7 | few | TRBD1 | TRBV19 | CASSIGTASYEQYF | TGTGCCAGTAGTATCGGGACAGCTAGCTACGAGCAGTACTTC
TRBJ1-5 | . | TRBD1 | TRBV6-1 | CASSDTGGLSQPQHF | TGTGCCAGCAGTGACACAGGGGGCTTGAGTCAGCCCCAGCATTTT
TRBJ2-7 | . | TRBD2 | TRBV4-1 | CASSPGEREIYEQYF | TGCGCCAGCAGCCCAGGGGAGCGGGAGATCTACGAGCAGTACTTC
TRBJ2-5 | . | . | TRBV7-9 | CASSQDFGTQYF | TGTGCCAGCAGTCAGGATTTCGGGACCCAGTACTTC
TRBJ2-2 | once | TRBD2 | TRBV4-3 | CASSKGGTSGRRDTGELFF | TGCGCCAGCAGTAAAGGGGGGACTAGCGGGAGAAGGGACACCGGGGAGCTGTTTTTT
TRBJ1-1 | . | . | TRBV5-1 | CASSLAYSGAKSLMNTEAFF | TGCGCCAGCAGCTTAGCGTACAGTGGGGCCAAGTCCTTAATGAACACTGAAGCTTTCTTT
TRBJ1-4 | . | TRBD1 | TRBV30 | CAWNSQGVANEKLFF | TGTGCCTGGAATTCCCAGGGGGTGGCTAATGAAAAACTGTTTTTT
TRBJ2-2 | . | . | TRBV19 | CASKTQDSQPTGELFF | TGTGCCAGTAAAACTCAGGACAGTCAACCCACCGGGGAGCTGTTTTTT
TRBJ1-6 | . | . | TRBV2 | CASSRGGKNSPLHF | TGTGCCAGCAGTCGAGGCGGGAAGAATTCACCCCTCCACTTT
TRBJ2-5 | . | . | TRBV13 | CASSLTQTQYF | TGTGCCAGCAGCTTAACTCAGACCCAGTACTTC
TRBJ2-2 | . | . | TRBV5-1 | CASSYIGGSGELFF | TGCGCCAGCAGCTACATCGGAGGGTCCGGGGAGCTGTTTTTT
TRBJ1-6 | . | . | TRBV25-1 | CASSGATGFVMDSPLHF | TGTGCCAGCAGTGGGGCCACAGGTTTTGTCATGGATTCACCCCTCCACTTT